A single sample is the source of the 11 T cell receptor beta chains below, sequenced in a study of blood T cell repertoires in COVID-19. This table comes from immunoSEQ multiplex PCR, and its TCRdb copy is limited to in-frame clones, with some not included. The sample carries around 140,000 clones, around 90% recorded once. Sequencing was performed on peripheral blood. Source of these receptors: a woman in her 50s with acute or convalescent COVID-19.

The chain links TRBV28 to TRBJ2-3; tentatively, D is TRBD1 (5 bases). The CDR3 sequence is 16 residues long. Per the germline V gene, CDR1 is MDHEN and CDR2 is SYDVKM. Between the trimmed V and J ends, which lost 4 bases and 2 bases, there was a span of 16 bases. CDR3 bases: TGTGCCAGCAGTTCCCCCCACCTAGGGGACACAGATACGCAGTATTTT. It translates to CASSSPHLGDTDTQYF.

In this sample, this clone turned up once. This sequence joins TRBV7-9 and TRBJ1-2; 9 bases fit TRBD1. J lost 7 bases, V lost 3 bases, and 3 bases had no gene match. Germline CDR1 SEHNR, CDR2 FQNEAQ (reference sequence). The CDR3 is 13 amino acids. Written as DNA, the CDR3 is TGTGCCAGCAGCTTGGGACAGGGTCCTGGCTACACCTTC. It codes for CASSLGQGPGYTF. The whole variable domain, remainder taken from reference TRBV7-9 and TRBJ1-2, is DTGVSQNPRHKITKRGQNVTFRCDPISEHNRLYWYRQTLGQGPEFLTYFQNEAQLEKSRLLSDRFSAERPKGSFSTLEIQRTEQGDSAMYLCASSLGQGPGYTFGSGTRLTVV.

The chain carries TRBV6-6 and TRBJ1-6; no clear D. Germline CDR1 reads MNHNY; CDR2 reads SVGAGI (reference sequence). Trimming removed 6 bases from V and 7 bases from J, with 13 bases in between. This CDR3 contains 14 residues. CDR3 nucleotide sequence: TGTGCCAGCAGCGCCGAGGGTGGGAATTCACCCCTCCACTTT. Translated: CASSAEGGNSPLHF.

The chain carries TRBV6-5 and TRBJ2-7, with TRBD1 matching 8 bases. The ends lost 6 bases at V and 0 bases at J; junction bases unmatched: 4. There are 14 residues in the CDR3. Germline V gene data show CDR1 as MNHEY and CDR2 as SVGAGI. In nucleotides, the CDR3 is TGTGCCAGCAGCCCAGGGGGCAGCTCCTACGAGCAGTACTTC. The encoded protein is CASSPGGSSYEQYF.

The chain employs TRBV7-9 and TRBJ2-2; 8 nucleotides line up with TRBD1. The CDR3 totals 15 residues. V lost 7 bases, J lost 1 base, and 5 bases stayed unmatched. Germline CDR1 is SEHNR and CDR2 is FQNEAQ (reference sequence). The CDR3 bases are TGTGCCAGCACGCCGGGACAGGTGAACACCGGGGAGCTGTTTTTT. Residues: CASTPGQVNTGELFF.

The chain employs TRBV10-3 and TRBJ1-1; 11 nucleotides line up with TRBD1. The CDR3 is 14 amino acids. The V gene's germline CDR1 is ENHRY and CDR2 SYGVKD. The V segment lost 10 bases and the J segment 0 bases; nucleotides outside the gene matches: 4. In DNA form, the CDR3 reads TGTGCCAATAGGGGACAGGGGGTGAACACTGAAGCTTTCTTT. It is translated as CANRGQGVNTEAFF.

V usage is TRBV9 and J usage is TRBJ2-3; D might be TRBD2 (5 bases). The ends were cut back, 0 bases at V and 1 base at J, with 9 bases in the middle. The CDR3 contains 15 residues. CDR1 is SGDLS, CDR2 YYNGEE, per germline. Here the CDR3 reads CASSVAPGGTDTQYF. CDR3 nucleotides: TGTGCCAGCAGCGTAGCCCCCGGGGGCACAGATACGCAGTATTTT.

This chain joins TRBV24-1 and TRBJ2-3; 9 nucleotides agree with TRBD1. The length of the CDR3 is 14 residues. Germline lookup yields CDR1 KGHDR and CDR2 SFDVKD. V lost 5 bases to trimming and J lost 3 bases; unmatched junction nucleotides: 2. The CDR3 bases are TGTGCCACCAGTGCCGGGACAGGGACAGATACGCAGTATTTT. As protein: CATSAGTGTDTQYF.

About this clone itself: The identical CDR3 is also encoded by other nucleotide sequences in the sample. This chain uses TRBV24-1 with TRBJ2-1; the match to TRBD2 covers 8 bases. The CDR3 covers 13 residues. J lost 11 bases, V lost 0 bases, and 2 bases had no gene match. From germline, CDR1 is KGHDR and CDR2 SFDVKD. CDR3 loop: CATSDLTSGKQFF. Written as DNA, the CDR3 is TGTGCCACCAGTGATTTGACTAGCGGAAAGCAGTTCTTC.

V and J are TRBV9 and TRBJ1-2; 8 nucleotides line up with TRBD1. The CDR3 contains 15 residues. The V segment lost 0 bases and the J segment 1 base; nucleotides outside the gene matches: 2. Germline CDR1 reads SGDLS; CDR2 reads YYNGEE. The chain's CDR3 is CASSVATGDNYGYTF. The CDR3 bases are TGTGCCAGCAGCGTAGCGACAGGGGATAACTATGGCTACACCTTC.

The J gene is TRBJ2-2, the V gene TRBV7-2, with 7 nucleotides matching TRBD2. Germline CDR1 SGHTA, CDR2 FQGNSA. V was pared by 4 bases and J by 1 base, with 3 bases of the junction left unmatched. This CDR3 is 15 amino acids long. CDR3 bases: TGTGCCAGCAGCTCTGCGGGGGTGAACACCGGGGAGCTGTTTTTT. It is translated as CASSSAGVNTGELFF.